The 25 T cell receptor beta chains reported below all come from one sample, sequenced in a study of shared clonotypes between healthy human individuals. Sequencing used immunoSEQ multiplex PCR; TCRdb keeps in-frame clones, though not all of them. Of approximately 980,000 clones in the sample, roughly 72% were seen once. The specimen sequenced was memory CD4+ T cells sorted from blood. Subset noted: CD45RA-negative fraction. The receptors shown here come from a man younger than 35 in good health.

The rearrangement uses TRBV27 and TRBJ1-1; TRBD1 agrees at 8 bases. Germline loops: CDR1 MNHEY, CDR2 SMNVEV (reference sequence). V lost 4 bases, J lost 7 bases, and 8 bases stayed unmatched. CDR3 length: 14 amino acids. The DNA for the CDR3 is TGTGCCAGCAGTTACTACAGGGGGAGTGGTGAAGCTTTCTTT. It yields the protein CASSYYRGSGEAFF.

V usage is TRBV4-1 and J usage is TRBJ2-5; D possibly corresponds to TRBD2 (5 bases). Germline assignment: CDR1 MGHRA and CDR2 YSYEKL. V lost 4 bases, J lost 2 bases, and 14 bases lay in between. CDR3 size: 15 residues. The CDR3 spells CASSRNGMAQETQYF. The CDR3 nucleotides are TGCGCCAGCAGCCGCAACGGGATGGCACAAGAGACCCAGTACTTC.

There are a few counts of this clone. This chain connects TRBV5-6 to TRBJ1-6; possible D gene TRBD1, 5 bases. In germline, CDR1 is SGHDT, CDR2 YYEEEE. Trimming removed 2 bases at V and 7 bases at J, with 19 bases between. This CDR3 is 17 amino acids long. The CDR3, as DNA: TGTGCCAGCAGCTTAGATACGGGTGGGGGGAACAATTCACCCCTCCACTTT. This gives the protein CASSLDTGGGNNSPLHF.

The V gene is TRBV19, the J gene TRBJ1-4; D is perhaps TRBD1 (5 bases). The CDR3 runs 16 residues. Germline CDR1 is LNHDA and CDR2 is SQIVND (reference sequence). Trimming pared 4 bases from V and 7 bases from J, leaving 19 bases between. CDR3 loop: CASSKVEGAWIEKLFF. CDR3 nucleotide sequence: TGTGCCAGTAGTAAGGTGGAAGGGGCATGGATTGAAAAACTGTTTTTT.

The chain joins TRBV28 to TRBJ2-3; D could derive from TRBD1 or TRBD2 (6 bases each). The CDR3 covers 13 residues. The V and J ends lost 8 bases and 4 bases respectively, with 13 bases between them. Germline lookup yields CDR1 MDHEN and CDR2 SYDVKM. CDR3: CASESGGPDTQYF. For the CDR3, the DNA is TGTGCCAGCGAGTCCGGGGGCCCAGATACGCAGTATTTT.

This chain joins TRBV13 and TRBJ2-1, with TRBD2 matching over 10 bases. J gave up 2 bases and V 5 bases, and 9 bases lay outside the gene matches. The CDR3 consists of 17 residues. Germline values: CDR1 PRHDT, CDR2 FYEKMQ (reference sequence). This CDR3 reads CASSLRLAGGPYNEQFF. CDR3 bases: TGTGCCAGCAGCCTACGACTAGCGGGTGGCCCCTACAATGAGCAGTTCTTC.

V and J are TRBV28 and TRBJ2-2, with D hard to call. From germline, CDR1 is MDHEN and CDR2 SYDVKM. V lost 5 bases to trimming and J lost 6 bases, with 13 bases between them. This CDR3 spans 14 amino acids. The CDR3 bases are TGTGCCAGCAGTATACCCCAGGCGGCCGGGGAGCTGTTTTTT. Encoded protein: CASSIPQAAGELFF.

The V call is TRBV28, the J call TRBJ2-1; the match to TRBD2 covers 11 bases. Per germline, CDR1 MDHEN and CDR2 SYDVKM. CDR3 length: 15 residues. The V gene end was trimmed by 5 bases and the J gene end by 7 bases; junction bases not matched to a gene: 7. CDR3 protein: CASSETSGANNEQFF. DNA for the CDR3: TGTGCCAGCAGTGAGACTAGCGGGGCTAATAATGAGCAGTTCTTC. The full variable domain, rest sourced from reference TRBV28 and TRBJ2-1, is DVKVTQSSRYLVKRTGEKVFLECVQDMDHENMFWYRQDPGLGLRLIYFSYDVKMKEKGDIPEGYSVSREKKERFSLILESASTNQTSMYLCASSETSGANNEQFFGPGTRLTVL.

A remark on this clone: Other DNA variants within this sample encode the same CDR3. The J gene is TRBJ2-1, the V gene TRBV11-2; a weak D match, TRBD1 (5 bases). CDR1 and CDR2 (germline): SGHAT, FQNNGV. The CDR3 has 12 amino acids. Trimming took off 1 base at V and 7 bases at J, with 5 bases between the two ends. CDR3 nucleotide sequence: TGTGCCAGCAGCTTAGCAGGGAATGAGCAGTTCTTC. The encoded protein is CASSLAGNEQFF. Together with reference TRBV11-2 and TRBJ2-1, the CDR3 gives the full variable domain: EAGVAQSPRYKIIEKRQSVAFWCNPISGHATLYWYQQILGQGPKLLIQFQNNGVVDDSQLPKDRFSAERLKGVDSTLKIQPAKLEDSAVYLCASSLAGNEQFFGPGTRLTVL.

Of note for this clone: At the DNA level, this CDR3 is encoded by other sequences in the same sample as well. The chain joins TRBV11-2 to TRBJ2-1, with 9 bases fitting TRBD1. The CDR3 has 13 residues. J lost 5 bases, V lost 6 bases, and 2 bases had no gene match. Germline CDR1 is SGHAT and CDR2 is FQNNGV. DNA for the CDR3: TGTGCCAGCAGTTGGACAGGGGACAATGAGCAGTTCTTC. This sequence encodes CASSWTGDNEQFF. Variable domain in full (rest from reference TRBV11-2 and TRBJ2-1): EAGVAQSPRYKIIEKRQSVAFWCNPISGHATLYWYQQILGQGPKLLIQFQNNGVVDDSQLPKDRFSAERLKGVDSTLKIQPAKLEDSAVYLCASSWTGDNEQFFGPGTRLTVL.

The V and J genes are TRBV28 and TRBJ2-5; D is unresolved. Per the germline V gene, CDR1 is MDHEN and CDR2 is SYDVKM. V shed 4 bases and J shed 5 bases, with 14 bases lying between them. The CDR3 has 14 amino acids. CDR3 sequence (DNA): TGTGCCAGCAGTTCCCAAAAGGAGTTGGAGACCCAGTACTTC. This gives the protein CASSSQKELETQYF.

In this sample, this clone turned up a few times. This sequence joins TRBV28 and TRBJ1-4; tentatively, D is TRBD1 (6 bases). Germline V lookup: CDR1 MDHEN, CDR2 SYDVKM. V lost 4 bases and J 8 bases, leaving 20 bases between the germline ends. This CDR3 has 16 amino acids. CDR3 nucleotides: TGTGCCAGCAGTTCCGACTCAACAGGGTGGGGGGAAAAACTGTTTTTT. Translating gives CASSSDSTGWGEKLFF.

The chain combines TRBV27 with TRBJ1-2; a possible D gene is TRBD1 (5 bases). This CDR3 spans 14 amino acids. Trimming shortened V by 6 bases and J by 6 bases, and 17 bases separated the two germline ends. Germline V gives CDR1 MNHEY, CDR2 SMNVEV (reference sequence). The CDR3 DNA reads TGTGCCAGCAGGACTACGGGGCGCGGGAATGGCTACACCTTC. Translating it yields CASRTTGRGNGYTF.

The V gene is TRBV6-1, the J gene TRBJ1-5, with a tentative D call TRBD1 (6 bases). Germline CDR1 is MNHNS and CDR2 is SASEGT. The length of the CDR3 is 14 residues. V lost 2 bases, J lost 7 bases, and 12 bases lay in between. CDR3 loop: CASSELRGRQPQHF. CDR3 DNA sequence: TGTGCCAGCAGTGAATTAAGGGGGAGGCAGCCCCAGCATTTT.

The chain recombines TRBV9 with TRBJ1-2; D remains unclear. The germline V and J ends were trimmed by 3 bases and 2 bases, with 5 bases remaining between them. The CDR3 length is 12 residues. Germline V CDR1 and CDR2: SGDLS, YYNGEE. The CDR3 region has the DNA TGTGCCAGCAGCGCCGAGAACTATGGCTACACCTTC. It specifies CASSAENYGYTF. Looking up the rest from reference TRBV9 and TRBJ1-2 gives the full variable domain: DSGVTQTPKHLITATGQRVTLRCSPRSGDLSVYWYQQSLDQGLQFLIQYYNGEERAKGNILERFSAQQFPDLHSELNLSSLELGDSALYFCASSAENYGYTFGSGTRLTVV.

The DNA of the CDR3 is TGTGCCATCACGGGCAGGGCTCCTAACTATGGCTACACCTTC. It encodes CAITGRAPNYGYTF. The chain carries TRBV10-3 and TRBJ1-2, with D perhaps TRBD1 (5 bases). The germline V gene has CDR1 ENHRY and CDR2 SYGVKD. This CDR3 spans 14 amino acids. V lost 7 bases to trimming and J lost 0 bases, with 12 bases between them.

The V and J genes are TRBV9 and TRBJ2-2; 8 bases agree with TRBD2. CDR1 is SGDLS and CDR2 is YYNGEE in the germline V gene. V lost 4 bases to trimming and J lost 4 bases; unmatched junction nucleotides: 6. This CDR3 has 15 amino acids. CDR3 nucleotides: TGTGCCAGCAGCCCGAGGGCGGGGGGCACCGGGGAGCTGTTTTTT. Its protein is CASSPRAGGTGELFF.

This clone occurred a few times. The chain links TRBV7-9 to TRBJ1-1; the D gene is possibly TRBD1 (5 bases). There are 13 residues in the CDR3. Trimming took off 1 base at V and 5 bases at J, with 8 bases between the two ends. Germline V gives CDR1 SEHNR, CDR2 FQNEAQ (reference sequence). This CDR3 is CASSLGGGTEAFF. The CDR3 coding sequence is TGTGCCAGCAGCTTAGGCGGGGGAACTGAAGCTTTCTTT.

The V gene is TRBV5-1, the J gene TRBJ2-5; TRBD2 matches at 8 bases. Germline V gives CDR1 SGHRS, CDR2 YFSETQ. The CDR3 has 15 residues. V shed 0 bases and J 5 bases; nucleotides not matched to a gene: 6. The CDR3 nucleotides are TGCGCCAGCAGCTTGGGACGGGGGGGCCTGGAGACCCAGTACTTC. The encoded protein is CASSLGRGGLETQYF.

This clone showed up many times. The genes are TRBV4-3 and TRBJ2-2; tentative D call: TRBD2 (5 bases). The germline V and J ends were trimmed by 4 bases and 3 bases, with 9 bases remaining between them. CDR1 and CDR2 from the germline V gene are LGHNA and YSLEER. This CDR3 contains 14 residues. CDR3: CASSRSADTGELFF. CDR3 nucleotides: TGCGCCAGCAGCCGTAGCGCGGACACCGGGGAGCTGTTTTTT.

The gene calls are TRBV13 and TRBJ1-2; no clear D. The ends were cut back, 0 bases at V and 2 bases at J, with 7 bases in the middle. The CDR3 length is 14 residues. CDR1 is PRHDT and CDR2 is FYEKMQ in the germline V gene (reference sequence). The CDR3 DNA sequence: TGTGCCAGCAGCTTAGGGCAGACGAACTATGGCTACACCTTC. Amino acid sequence: CASSLGQTNYGYTF.

The V call is TRBV2, the J call TRBJ1-5; no clear D. CDR1 SNHLY and CDR2 FYNNEI come from the germline V gene. The CDR3 has 17 residues. The germline V and J ends were trimmed by 7 bases and 0 bases, with 19 bases remaining between them. In DNA, the CDR3 is TGTGCCAGCATGGGCACAGCTAAAGTATATAGCAATCAGCCCCAGCATTTT. It codes for CASMGTAKVYSNQPQHF.

This sequence joins TRBV2 and TRBJ2-7; D perhaps matches TRBD1 (6 bases). The CDR3 loop spans 13 amino acids. Deletions cut 5 bases from V and 0 bases from J, with 8 bases between. Germline V gene sequence: CDR1 SNHLY, CDR2 FYNNEI. CDR3 bases: TGTGCCAGCAGTTACAGGGACTCCTACGAGCAGTACTTC. It yields the protein CASSYRDSYEQYF.

V is TRBV2 and J is TRBJ2-5, with D uncertain. Trimming left V 5 bases short and J 4 bases short, with 8 bases between. CDR3 length: 12 residues. The germline V gene has CDR1 SNHLY and CDR2 FYNNEI. CDR3 sequence: CASSRSSETQYF. CDR3 in DNA: TGTGCCAGCAGTAGGTCGTCAGAGACCCAGTACTTC.

The chain carries TRBV28 and TRBJ2-7; a possible D gene is TRBD1 (6 bases). Germline-derived CDR1 and CDR2 are MDHEN and SYDVKM. Trimming took off 2 bases at V and 2 bases at J, with 10 bases between the two ends. The CDR3 spans 14 residues. The DNA for the CDR3 is TGTGCCAGCAGTTTACCGGACAGCACCTACGAGCAGTACTTC. Encoded protein: CASSLPDSTYEQYF.